This section outlines one T cell receptor beta chain sequence together with its context. Which antigen it targets is not known. Base-call qualities are not available, and no considerably larger clone is one nucleotide away. Each collaborating institution followed its own protocols to collect whole blood in K2EDTA tubes. For TCRbeta analysis, collaborators shipped samples in one of three forms: frozen whole blood, isolated PBMCs, or DNA extracted from either of those sample types. TCRbeta CDR3 regions were amplified from genomic DNA using the immunoSEQ Assay, a bias-controlled multiplex PCR. Per the authors' processing: Within the assay, amplification of reference gene primers was used to estimate how many nucleated cells each sample contained. To quantify the absolute abundance of each unique TCRbeta CDR3 rearrangement, sequence reads were collapsed and filtered. For each sample, productive Simpson clonality was calculated by taking the square root of Simpson's diversity index across productive rearrangements. TCRdb obtained this table from immuneACCESS and retained in-frame rearrangements with V and J assigned. These tables miss some clones; where compared with another copy, unresolved V genes account for less than half of the shortfall, and the remainder is unexplained. V, J and clone size reflect that table, while D and trimming were determined from the DNA. For this sample the table gives approximately 150,000 clones, of which about four fifths were detected only once. Under 2.5% of the sample lies in the top ten.

The data originate from a study of blood T cell repertoires in COVID-19 (dated by TCRdb to 2019 to 2021). Study-wide context: Samples from collaborators originated in the United States, Italy and Spain and spanned both the acute and convalescent phases of COVID-19. The material from the prospective study consisted of cDNA or gDNA derived from T cells, B-cell-depleted T cells, or PBMCs. Deeply sampled blood TCRbeta repertoires from subjects exposed to, actively infected with, or recovered from COVID-19 were included in the dataset. The repertoires were made available in a free public database intended to serve as a resource for research on the immune response to SARS-CoV-2. Samples came from the ongoing ImmuneRACE study (first 160 participants) plus 1,254 subjects from 6 global collaborators. A de-identified subject ID, COVID-19 status, age in years and sex were almost always included in the sample metadata. Where available, HLA class I and class II types were taken from metadata supplied by the sample provider and were not determined by assay-based typing.

V gives up 4 bases and J gives up 3 bases, and the segment between their germline ends measures 10 bases. From cysteine to phenylalanine, the CDR3 is 13 amino acids long. Just CDR3 DNA is preserved here, 39 bases in frame from base 1. Based on the germline V gene, the CDR1 and CDR2 sequences are SGHRS and YFSETQ. Paper-wide results and their limitations: Clinical and demographic metadata were provided uncurated, with the amount varying by source and participant.

The chain couples TRBV5-1 to TRBJ1-1; the D gene cannot be resolved reliably. The sequence came from a man aged 65-85 years with acute or convalescent COVID-19. Sequenced input: peripheral blood. For the CDR3, the sequence is CASSQAEDTEAFF. The DNA sequence reads TGCGCCAGCAGCCAAGCAGAGGACACTGAAGCTTTCTTT. Where the CDR3 stops, the reference TRBV5-1 and TRBJ1-1 genes take over; the full variable domain is KAGVTQTPRYLIKTRGQQVTLSCSPISGHRSVSWYQQTPGQGLQFLFEYFSETQRNKGNFPGRFSGRQFSNSRSEMNVSTLELGDSALYLCASSQAEDTEAFFGQGTRLTVV.